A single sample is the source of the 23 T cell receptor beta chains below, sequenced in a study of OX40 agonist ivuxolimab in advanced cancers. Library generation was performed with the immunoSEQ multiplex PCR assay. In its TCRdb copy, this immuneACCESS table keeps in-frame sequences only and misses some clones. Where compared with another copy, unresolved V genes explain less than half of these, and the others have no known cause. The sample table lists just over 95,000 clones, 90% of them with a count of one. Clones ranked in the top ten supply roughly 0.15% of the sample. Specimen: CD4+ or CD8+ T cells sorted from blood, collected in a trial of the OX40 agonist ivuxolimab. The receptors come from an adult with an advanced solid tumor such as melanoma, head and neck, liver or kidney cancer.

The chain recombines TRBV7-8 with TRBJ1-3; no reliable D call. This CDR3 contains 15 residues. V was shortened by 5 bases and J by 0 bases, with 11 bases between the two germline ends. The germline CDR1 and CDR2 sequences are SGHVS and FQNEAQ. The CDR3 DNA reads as TGTGCCAGCAGCGCCTACGTGAGCTCTGGAAACACCATATATTTT. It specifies CASSAYVSSGNTIYF.

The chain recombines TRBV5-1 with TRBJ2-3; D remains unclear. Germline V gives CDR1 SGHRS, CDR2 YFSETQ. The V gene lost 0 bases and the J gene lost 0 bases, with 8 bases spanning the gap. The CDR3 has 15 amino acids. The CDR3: CASSLDATSTDTQYF. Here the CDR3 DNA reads TGCGCCAGCAGCTTGGACGCAACTAGCACAGATACGCAGTATTTT.

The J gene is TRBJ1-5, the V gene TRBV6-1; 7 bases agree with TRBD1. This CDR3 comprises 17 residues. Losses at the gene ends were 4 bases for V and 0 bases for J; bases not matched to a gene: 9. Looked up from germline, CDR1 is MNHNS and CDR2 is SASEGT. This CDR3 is CASSVGLGDSSNQPQHF. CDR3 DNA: TGTGCCAGCAGTGTAGGGTTGGGGGACAGTAGCAATCAGCCCCAGCATTTT.

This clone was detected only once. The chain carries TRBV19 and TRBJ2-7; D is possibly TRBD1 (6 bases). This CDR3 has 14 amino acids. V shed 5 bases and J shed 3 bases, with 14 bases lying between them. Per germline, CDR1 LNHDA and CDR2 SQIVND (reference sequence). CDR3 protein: CASSPGHRSYEQYF. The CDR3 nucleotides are TGTGCCAGTAGTCCGGGACACCGAAGCTACGAGCAGTACTTC.

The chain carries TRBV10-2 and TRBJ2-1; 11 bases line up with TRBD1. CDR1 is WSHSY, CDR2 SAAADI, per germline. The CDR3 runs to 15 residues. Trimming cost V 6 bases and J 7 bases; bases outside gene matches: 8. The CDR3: CASRKDRGPNNEQFF. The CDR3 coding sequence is TGCGCCAGCAGAAAGGACAGGGGGCCTAATAATGAGCAGTTCTTC.

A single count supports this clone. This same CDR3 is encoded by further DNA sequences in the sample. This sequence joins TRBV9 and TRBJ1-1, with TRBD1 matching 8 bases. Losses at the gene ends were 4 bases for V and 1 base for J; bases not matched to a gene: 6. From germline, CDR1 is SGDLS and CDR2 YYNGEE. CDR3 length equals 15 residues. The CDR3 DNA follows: TGTGCCAGCAGCCCCGCAGGACAGGGGAACACTGAAGCTTTCTTT. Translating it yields CASSPAGQGNTEAFF.

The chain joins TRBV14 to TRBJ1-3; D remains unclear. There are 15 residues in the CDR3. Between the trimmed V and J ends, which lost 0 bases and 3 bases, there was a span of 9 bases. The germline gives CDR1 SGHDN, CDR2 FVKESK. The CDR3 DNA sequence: TGTGCCAGCAGCCAAGATGCTGGCTTTGGAAACACCATATATTTT. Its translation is CASSQDAGFGNTIYF.

CDR3 loop: CASSFDGTSGGFYNEQFF. CDR3 sequence (DNA): TGTGCCAGCAGCTTTGATGGGACTAGCGGGGGGTTTTACAATGAGCAGTTCTTC. The chain is built from TRBV5-8 and TRBJ2-1, with 15 bases fitting TRBD2. V trimming: 2 bases; J trimming: 4 bases; junction bases outside the gene matches: 7. The CDR3 contains 18 residues. Germline lookup yields CDR1 SGHTS and CDR2 YDEGEE.

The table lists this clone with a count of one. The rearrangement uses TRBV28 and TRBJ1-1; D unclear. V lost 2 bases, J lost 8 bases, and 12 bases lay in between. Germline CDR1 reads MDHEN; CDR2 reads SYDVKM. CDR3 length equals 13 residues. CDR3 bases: TGTGCCAGCAGTTTAGCACTCGGTGGGGAAGCTTTCTTT. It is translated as CASSLALGGEAFF.

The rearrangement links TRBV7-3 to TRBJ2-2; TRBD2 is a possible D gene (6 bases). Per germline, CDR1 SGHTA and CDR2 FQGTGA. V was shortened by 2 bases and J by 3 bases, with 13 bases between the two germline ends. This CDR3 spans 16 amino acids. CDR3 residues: CASSLLPRLDTGELFF. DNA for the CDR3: TGTGCCAGCAGCTTACTTCCGAGACTAGACACCGGGGAGCTGTTTTTT.

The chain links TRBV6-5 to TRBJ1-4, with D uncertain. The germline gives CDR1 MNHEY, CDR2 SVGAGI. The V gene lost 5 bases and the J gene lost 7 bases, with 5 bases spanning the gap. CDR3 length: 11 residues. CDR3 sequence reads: CASSDLEKLFF. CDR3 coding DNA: TGTGCCAGCAGTGACCTTGAAAAACTGTTTTTT.

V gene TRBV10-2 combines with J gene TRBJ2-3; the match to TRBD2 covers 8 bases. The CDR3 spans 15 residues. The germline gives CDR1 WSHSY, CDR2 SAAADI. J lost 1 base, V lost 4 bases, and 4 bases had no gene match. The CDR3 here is CASSVTAGGTDTQYF. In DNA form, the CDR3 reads TGCGCCAGCAGTGTAACAGCGGGGGGCACAGATACGCAGTATTTT.

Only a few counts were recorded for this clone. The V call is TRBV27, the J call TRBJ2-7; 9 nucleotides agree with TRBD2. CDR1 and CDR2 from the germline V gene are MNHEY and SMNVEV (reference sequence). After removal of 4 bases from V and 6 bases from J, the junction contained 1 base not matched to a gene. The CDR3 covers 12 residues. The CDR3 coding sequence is TGTGCCAGCAGTTCTAGCGGGATCGAGCAGTACTTC. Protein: CASSSSGIEQYF.

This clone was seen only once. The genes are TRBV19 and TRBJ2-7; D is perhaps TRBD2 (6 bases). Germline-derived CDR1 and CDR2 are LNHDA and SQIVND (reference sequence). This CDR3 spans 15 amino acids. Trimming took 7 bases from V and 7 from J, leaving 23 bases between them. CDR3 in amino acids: CASTDPGLKTGEQYF. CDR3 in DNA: TGTGCCAGTACCGACCCGGGACTTAAGACGGGGGAGCAGTACTTC.

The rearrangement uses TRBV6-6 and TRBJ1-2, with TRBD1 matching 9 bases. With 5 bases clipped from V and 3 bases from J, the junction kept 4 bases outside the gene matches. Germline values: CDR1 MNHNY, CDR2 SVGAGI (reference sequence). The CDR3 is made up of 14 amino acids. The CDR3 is CASSKGQGDYGYTF. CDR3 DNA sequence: TGTGCCAGCAGTAAGGGACAGGGAGACTATGGCTACACCTTC.

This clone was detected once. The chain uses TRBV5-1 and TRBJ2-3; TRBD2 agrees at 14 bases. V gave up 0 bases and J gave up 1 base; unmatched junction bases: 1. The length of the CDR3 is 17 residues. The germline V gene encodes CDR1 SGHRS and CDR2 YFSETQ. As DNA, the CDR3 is TGCGCCAGCAGCTTGGGGACTAGCGGGGGGCGCACAGATACGCAGTATTTT. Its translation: CASSLGTSGGRTDTQYF.

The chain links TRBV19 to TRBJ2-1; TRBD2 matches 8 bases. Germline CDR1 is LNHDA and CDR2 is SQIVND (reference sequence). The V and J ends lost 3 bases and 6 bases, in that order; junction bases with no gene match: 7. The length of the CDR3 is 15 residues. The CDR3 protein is CASSMMAGGPNEQFF. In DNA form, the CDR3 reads TGTGCCAGTAGTATGATGGCGGGGGGCCCCAATGAGCAGTTCTTC.

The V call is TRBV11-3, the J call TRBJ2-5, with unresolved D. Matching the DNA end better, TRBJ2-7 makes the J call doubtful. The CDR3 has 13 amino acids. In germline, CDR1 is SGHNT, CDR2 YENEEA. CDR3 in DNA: TGTGCCAGCAGCTTAGGGGTGTCCTACGAGCAGTACTTC. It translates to CASSLGVSYEQYF.

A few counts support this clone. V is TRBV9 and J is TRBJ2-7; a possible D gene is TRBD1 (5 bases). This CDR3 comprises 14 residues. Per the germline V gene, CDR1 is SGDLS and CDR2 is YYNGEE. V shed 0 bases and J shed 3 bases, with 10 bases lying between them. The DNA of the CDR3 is TGTGCCAGCAGCGTAGCTAACAGGCACTACGAGCAGTACTTC. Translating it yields CASSVANRHYEQYF. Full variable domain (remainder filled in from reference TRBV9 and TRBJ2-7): DSGVTQTPKHLITATGQRVTLRCSPRSGDLSVYWYQQSLDQGLQFLIQYYNGEERAKGNILERFSAQQFPDLHSELNLSSLELGDSALYFCASSVANRHYEQYFGPGTRLTVT.

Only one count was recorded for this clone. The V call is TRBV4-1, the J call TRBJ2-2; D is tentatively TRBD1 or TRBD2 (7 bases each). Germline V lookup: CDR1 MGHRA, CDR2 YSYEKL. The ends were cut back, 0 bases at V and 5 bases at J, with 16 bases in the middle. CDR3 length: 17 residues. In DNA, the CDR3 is TGCGCCAGCAGCCAAGACCAGGGGGACGGGGGGACCGGGGAGCTGTTTTTT. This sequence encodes CASSQDQGDGGTGELFF.

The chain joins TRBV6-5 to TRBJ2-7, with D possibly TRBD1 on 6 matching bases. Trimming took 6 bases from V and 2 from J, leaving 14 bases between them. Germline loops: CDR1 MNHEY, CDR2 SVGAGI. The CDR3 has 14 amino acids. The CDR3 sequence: CASRKPGQAYEQYF. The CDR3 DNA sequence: TGTGCCAGCAGAAAGCCGGGACAAGCCTACGAGCAGTACTTC.

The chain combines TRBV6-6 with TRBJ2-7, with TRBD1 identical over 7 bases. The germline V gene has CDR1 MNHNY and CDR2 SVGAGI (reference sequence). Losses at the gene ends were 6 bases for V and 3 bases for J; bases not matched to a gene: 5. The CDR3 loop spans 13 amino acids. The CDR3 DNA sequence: TGTGCCAGCAGATACGACAGGGTCTACGAGCAGTACTTC. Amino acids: CASRYDRVYEQYF.

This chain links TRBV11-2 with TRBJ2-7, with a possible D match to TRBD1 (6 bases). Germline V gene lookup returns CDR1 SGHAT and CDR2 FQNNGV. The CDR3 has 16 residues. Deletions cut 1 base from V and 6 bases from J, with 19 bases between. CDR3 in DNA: TGTGCCAGCAGCTTAGGGTTCGGAGGACAGCAGGGCGAGCAGTACTTC. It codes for CASSLGFGGQQGEQYF.